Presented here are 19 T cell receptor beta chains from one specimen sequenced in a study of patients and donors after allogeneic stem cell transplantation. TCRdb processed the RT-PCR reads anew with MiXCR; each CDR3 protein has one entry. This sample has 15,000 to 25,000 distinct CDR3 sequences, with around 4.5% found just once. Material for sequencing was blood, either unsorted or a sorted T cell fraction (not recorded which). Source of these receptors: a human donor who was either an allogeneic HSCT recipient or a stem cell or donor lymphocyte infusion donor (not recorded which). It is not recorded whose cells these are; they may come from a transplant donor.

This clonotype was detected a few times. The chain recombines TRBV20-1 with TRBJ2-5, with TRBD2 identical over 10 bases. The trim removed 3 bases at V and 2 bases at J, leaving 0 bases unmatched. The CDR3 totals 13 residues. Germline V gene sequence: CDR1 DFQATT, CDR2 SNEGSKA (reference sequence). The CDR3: CSARGLAQETQYF. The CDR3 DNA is TGCAGTGCTAGGGGACTAGCGCAAGAGACCCAGTACTTC.

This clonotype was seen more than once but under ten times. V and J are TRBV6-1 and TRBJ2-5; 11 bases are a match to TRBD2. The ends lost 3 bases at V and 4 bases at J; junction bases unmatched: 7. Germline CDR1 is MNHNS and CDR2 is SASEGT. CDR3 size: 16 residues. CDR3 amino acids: CASSDSTSGIRETQYF. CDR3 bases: TGTGCCAGCAGTGATTCGACTAGCGGGATTCGAGAGACCCAGTACTTC.

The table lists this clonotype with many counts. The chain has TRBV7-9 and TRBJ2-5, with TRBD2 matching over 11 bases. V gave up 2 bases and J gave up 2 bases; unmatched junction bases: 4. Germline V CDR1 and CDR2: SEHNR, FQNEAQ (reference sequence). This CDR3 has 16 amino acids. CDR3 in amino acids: CASSLRLAGRQETQYF. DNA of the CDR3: TGTGCCAGCAGCTTACGACTAGCGGGAAGGCAAGAGACCCAGTACTTC.

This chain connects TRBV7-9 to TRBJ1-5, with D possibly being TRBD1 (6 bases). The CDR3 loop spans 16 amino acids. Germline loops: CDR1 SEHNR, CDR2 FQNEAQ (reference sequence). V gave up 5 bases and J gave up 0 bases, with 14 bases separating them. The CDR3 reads CASSQGQQYSNQPQHF. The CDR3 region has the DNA TGTGCCAGCAGCCAGGGGCAGCAGTATAGCAATCAGCCCCAGCATTTT.

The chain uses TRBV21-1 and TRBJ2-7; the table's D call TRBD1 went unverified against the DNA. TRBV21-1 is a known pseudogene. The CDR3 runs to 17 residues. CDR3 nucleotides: TGTGCCAGCAGCAAATGCCCCGGGACAGGGAGCGACTACGAGCAGTACTTC. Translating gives CASSKCPGTGSDYEQYF.

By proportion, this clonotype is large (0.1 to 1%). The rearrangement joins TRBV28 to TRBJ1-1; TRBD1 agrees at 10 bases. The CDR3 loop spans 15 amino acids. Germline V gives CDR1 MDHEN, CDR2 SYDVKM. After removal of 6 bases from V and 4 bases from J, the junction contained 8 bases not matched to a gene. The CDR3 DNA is TGTGCCAGCAGACGCCTGACAGGGGGCGGCACTGAAGCTTTCTTT. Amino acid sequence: CASRRLTGGGTEAFF.

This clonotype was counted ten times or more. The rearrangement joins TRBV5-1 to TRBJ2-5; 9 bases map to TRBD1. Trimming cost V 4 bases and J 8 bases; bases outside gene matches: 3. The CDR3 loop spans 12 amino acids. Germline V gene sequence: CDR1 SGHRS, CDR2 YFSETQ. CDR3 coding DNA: TGCGCCAGCAGCCCGACAGGGGGAACCCAGTACTTC. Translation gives CASSPTGGTQYF.

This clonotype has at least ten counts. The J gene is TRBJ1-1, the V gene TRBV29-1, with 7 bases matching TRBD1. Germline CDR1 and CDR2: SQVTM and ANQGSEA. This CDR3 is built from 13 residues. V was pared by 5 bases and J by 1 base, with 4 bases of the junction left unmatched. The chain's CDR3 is CSVSSGGNTEAFF. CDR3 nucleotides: TGCAGCGTTAGTTCAGGGGGGAACACTGAAGCTTTCTTT.

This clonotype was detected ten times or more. The CDR3: CSARDAGEGGGGMEQYF. As DNA, the CDR3 is TGCAGTGCTAGAGATGCGGGGGAGGGCGGAGGCGGCATGGAGCAGTACTTC. The chain uses TRBV20-1 and TRBJ2-7; the match to TRBD2 covers 7 bases. V dropped 0 bases and J dropped 7; count of bases not matched to a gene: 18. The CDR3 sequence is 17 residues long. CDR1 is DFQATT, CDR2 SNEGSKA, per germline (reference sequence).

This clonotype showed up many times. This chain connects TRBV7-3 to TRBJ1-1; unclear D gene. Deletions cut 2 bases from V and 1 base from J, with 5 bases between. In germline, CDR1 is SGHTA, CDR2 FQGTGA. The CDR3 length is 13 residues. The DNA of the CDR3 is TGTGCCAGCAGCTTATTCGAGAACACTGAAGCTTTCTTT. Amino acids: CASSLFENTEAFF.

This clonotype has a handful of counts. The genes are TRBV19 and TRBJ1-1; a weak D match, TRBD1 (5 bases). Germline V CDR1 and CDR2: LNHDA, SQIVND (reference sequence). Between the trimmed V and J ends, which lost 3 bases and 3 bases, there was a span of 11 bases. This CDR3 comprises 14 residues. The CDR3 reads CASSILGGDTEAFF. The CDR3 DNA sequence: TGTGCCAGTAGTATCCTTGGAGGGGACACTGAAGCTTTCTTT.

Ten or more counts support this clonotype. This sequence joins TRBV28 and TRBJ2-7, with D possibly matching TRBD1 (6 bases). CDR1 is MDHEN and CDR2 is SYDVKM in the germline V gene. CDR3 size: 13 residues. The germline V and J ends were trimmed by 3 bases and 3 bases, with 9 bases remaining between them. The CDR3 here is CASSFGTFYEQYF. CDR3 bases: TGTGCCAGCAGTTTCGGGACATTCTACGAGCAGTACTTC.

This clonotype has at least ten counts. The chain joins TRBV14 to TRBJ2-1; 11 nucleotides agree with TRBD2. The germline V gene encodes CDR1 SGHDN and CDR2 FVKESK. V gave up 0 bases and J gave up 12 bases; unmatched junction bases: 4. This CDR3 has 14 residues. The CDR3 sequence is CASSQERSGRGQFF. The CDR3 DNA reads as TGTGCCAGCAGCCAAGAGCGTAGCGGGAGGGGGCAGTTCTTC.

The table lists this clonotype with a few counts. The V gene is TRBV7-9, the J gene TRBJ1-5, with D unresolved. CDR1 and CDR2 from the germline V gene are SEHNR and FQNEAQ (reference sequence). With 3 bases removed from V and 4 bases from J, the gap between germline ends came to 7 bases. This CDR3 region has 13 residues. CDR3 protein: CASSFTENQPQHF. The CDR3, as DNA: TGTGCCAGCAGCTTTACTGAGAATCAGCCCCAGCATTTT. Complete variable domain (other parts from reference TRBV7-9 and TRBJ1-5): DTGVSQNPRHKITKRGQNVTFRCDPISEHNRLYWYRQTLGQGPEFLTYFQNEAQLEKSRLLSDRFSAERPKGSFSTLEIQRTEQGDSAMYLCASSFTENQPQHFGDGTRLSIL.

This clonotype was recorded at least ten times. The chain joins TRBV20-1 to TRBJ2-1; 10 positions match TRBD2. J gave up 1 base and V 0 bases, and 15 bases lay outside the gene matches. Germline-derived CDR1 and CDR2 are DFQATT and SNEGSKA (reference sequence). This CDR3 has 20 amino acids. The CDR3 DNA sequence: TGCAGTGCTAGAGATCTAGGAACTAGCGGGGCGAAGGGGTCCTACAATGAGCAGTTCTTC. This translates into CSARDLGTSGAKGSYNEQFF.

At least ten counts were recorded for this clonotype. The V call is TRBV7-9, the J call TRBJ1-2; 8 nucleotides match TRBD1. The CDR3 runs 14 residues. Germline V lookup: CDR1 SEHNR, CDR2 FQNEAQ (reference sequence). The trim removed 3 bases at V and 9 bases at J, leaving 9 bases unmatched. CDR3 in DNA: TGTGCCAGCAGCTTTGGGACAGGCCAAGATAGCTACACCTTC. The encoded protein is CASSFGTGQDSYTF.

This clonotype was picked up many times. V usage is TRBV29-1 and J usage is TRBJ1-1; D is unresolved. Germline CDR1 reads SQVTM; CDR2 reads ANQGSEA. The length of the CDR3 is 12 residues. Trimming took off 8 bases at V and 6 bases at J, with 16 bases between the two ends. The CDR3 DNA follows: TGCAGCCCGATAACACTGGACCCTGAAGCTTTCTTT. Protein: CSPITLDPEAFF.

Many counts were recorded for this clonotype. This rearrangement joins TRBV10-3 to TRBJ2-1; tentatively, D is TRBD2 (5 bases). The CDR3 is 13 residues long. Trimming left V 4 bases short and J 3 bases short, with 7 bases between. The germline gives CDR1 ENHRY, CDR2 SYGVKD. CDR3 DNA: TGTGCCATCAGTGCCGGGATCTACAATGAGCAGTTCTTC. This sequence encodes CAISAGIYNEQFF.

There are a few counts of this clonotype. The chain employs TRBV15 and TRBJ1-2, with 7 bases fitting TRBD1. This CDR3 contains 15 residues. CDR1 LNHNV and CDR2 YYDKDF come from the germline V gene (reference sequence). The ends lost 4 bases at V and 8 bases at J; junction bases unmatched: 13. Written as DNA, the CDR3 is TGTGCCACCAGCAAACGGACAGGCTCGATGTACGGCTACACCTTC. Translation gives CATSKRTGSMYGYTF.